The source of this T cell receptor (beta chain) is a study of blood T cell repertoires in COVID-19. Turning to the study itself: COVID-19 samples from acute and convalescent phases originated in the United States, Italy and Spain. PBMCs, B-cell-depleted T cells, or T cells provided the cDNA or gDNA that made up the material.

Per the original methods: From reference gene primer amplification, estimates of nucleated cell counts were derived. The table came from immunoSEQ multiplex PCR; TCRdb's copy has only in-frame clones and leaves some out. V and J calls and clone size come straight from that table; D and trimming were deduced from the DNA. The data show 65,000 to 100,000 clones, around 89% seen once. Germline V CDR1 and CDR2: GTSNPN, SVGIG (reference sequence). Unmatched junction bases numbered 2, after V lost 3 bases and J lost 8 bases. This CDR3 is 12 amino acids long. The chain combines TRBV30 with TRBJ1-2; TRBD1 aligns across 11 bases. The specimen sequenced was peripheral blood. This receptor was obtained from a man aged 45-65 years with acute or convalescent COVID-19. The CDR3 loop is CAWRGQGGGYTF. The CDR3 region has the DNA TGTGCCTGGAGGGGACAGGGGGGCGGCTACACCTTC.